This TCR beta chain originates from a study of beta chain features in type 1 diabetes. Turning to the study itself: Healthy donors resembled patients in age, gender and cell yields. General study results and limits: TCRB CDR3 length was moderately but significantly reduced in all four CD4+ subsets of Type 1 diabetes patients.

The study reverse transcribed the entire isolated RNA, so it sequenced expressed TCRB transcripts. Sequencing used immunoSEQ multiplex PCR; TCRdb keeps in-frame clones, though not all of them. The sample holds more than 100,000 clones, around 9% seen once. Each sorted population was over 98% pure. Germline assignment: CDR1 SGHAT and CDR2 FQNNGV. V lost 6 bases and J 0 bases, leaving 8 bases between the germline ends. The CDR3 is 13 amino acids. Turning to this clone: The antigen is not known.

The genes are TRBV11-2 and TRBJ1-1; D remains unclear. Sequenced sample: central memory CD4+ T cells from blood. This TCR was sampled from a man aged 25-45 years with type 1 diabetes. CDR3 sequence reads: CASRQNMNTEAFF. CDR3 bases: TGTGCCAGCAGACAAAACATGAACACTGAAGCTTTCTTT.